This paragraph covers one T cell receptor (beta chain) sequence. What it binds is unknown. Assay: immunoSEQ multiplex PCR; the TCRdb copy retains only in-frame clones and omits some. The data show about 18,000 clones, 85% to 90% seen once. The data derive from a study of OX40 agonist ivuxolimab in advanced cancers. Turning to the study itself: Those enrolled were roughly 85% male, with a mean age of about 66 years and ages from roughly 20 to 85. Past anti-PD-1, anti-PD-L1 or anti-CTLA-4 therapy was accepted, and 30% to 50% had received some. General study points: Nonresponders, in some cases, also had low normalized T-cell clonal expansion. Among expanded peripheral T cells, antigen specificity went undetermined.

The germline V gene has CDR1 SGHNT and CDR2 YYREEE (reference sequence). Trimming at V came to 2 bases and at J to 1 base, leaving 5 bases not matched to a gene. This CDR3 is 16 amino acids long. This TCR was sampled from an adult with an advanced solid tumor such as melanoma, head and neck, liver or kidney cancer. The rearrangement links TRBV5-4 to TRBJ2-5; 10 bases are a match to TRBD2. The sequencing here drew on CD4+ or CD8+ T cells sorted from blood, taken in a trial of the OX40 agonist ivuxolimab. CDR3 loop: CASSFVLAGVQETQYF. CDR3 coding DNA: TGTGCCAGCAGCTTCGTCCTAGCGGGAGTCCAAGAGACCCAGTACTTC.